Reported below is one T cell receptor (beta chain). Sequencing was performed with immunoSEQ multiplex PCR; in TCRdb, only in-frame clones are kept and a portion is missing. Of under 80,000 clones detected, 75% to 95% appear once; the ten largest clones hold about 0.35%. This entry is derived from a study of technical replicates of blood from several donors. This CDR3 has 17 residues. Germline values: CDR1 ENHRY, CDR2 SYGVKD. The junction had 12 bases not matched to a gene; V was cut back by 4 bases and J by 2 bases. The sequence derives from a human donor in good health. Some clones in this sample may be carry-over from other donors' samples. This chain joins TRBV10-3 and TRBJ2-7, with 9 nucleotides matching TRBD2. Sequencing was carried out using T cells isolated from PBMCs. In DNA form, the CDR3 reads TGTGCCATCAGTGGGGGGGCTAGCGGGAAGAGCACCTACGAGCAGTACTTC. The encoded protein is CAISGGASGKSTYEQYF.